The 2 T cell receptor beta chains given below trace back to one sample, sequenced in a study of T cells expressing NK-cell markers. Reanalyzing the 5' RACE reads, TCRdb keeps one entry per CDR3 protein, without DNA. Listed are 250,000 or so distinct CDR3 sequences; roughly 4.2% falls within the top ten. The sequenced sample was blood T cells: a sorted CD56 or NKG2C T cell subset, CD4+ or CD8+ T cells, or bulk PBMC T cells (not recorded which). The receptors stem from a woman aged 18 to 75 in good health.

The V and J genes are TRBV20-1 and TRBJ2-3; the TRBD1 assignment by TCRdb is unverifiable without DNA. CDR3 size: 14 residues. Germline assignment: CDR1 DFQATT and CDR2 SNEGSKA (reference sequence). This CDR3 is CSAGRTGRTDTQYF.

The chain is built from TRBV29-1 and TRBJ2-1. Per germline, CDR1 SQVTM and CDR2 ANQGSEA. The CDR3 length is 14 residues. CDR3: CSVLKDSYYNEQFF.